The T cell receptor beta chain described here comes from a study of identical twins (dated by TCRdb to 2016 to 2018). Concerning the study at large: To test whether fetal clonotypes persist, the study used deep sequencing on TCR alpha and beta repertoires from monozygotic twins, unrelated adults of various ages, and cord blood. To rule out contamination, the twin experiments were replicated at different times with different library preparation protocols. Paper-wide results and their limitations: Because the same donors could not be followed over many years, the conclusions depended on cross-sectional statistical analysis. Fewer insertions were carried by abundant cord blood beta clonotypes; a weaker similar trend was observed in young adult naive repertoires, while no such trend was observed in memory repertoires. Out-of-frame TCR alpha sharing in monozygotic twins was systematically underestimated by recombination models, whereas sharing between unrelated individuals was in agreement with the recombination models. In beta out-of-frame sequences, excess twin sharing was weaker, because having fewer shared sequences lowered the signal-to-noise ratio. Invariant T cells such as MAIT and iNKT could partly confound zero-insertion analyses, although diverse VJ usage argued against such confounding for most clonotypes. Out-of-frame TCR alpha sequences shared between twins showed an excess of low generation-probability sequences compared with coincidental sharing between unrelated individuals.

Receptor amplification or capture employed 5' RACE. Instrument on record: Illumina HiSeq 2000. Template switching added a universal primer binding site, and the final cDNA carried a unique molecular identifier that allowed TCR cDNA molecules to be counted accurately. Specific primers in the conserved constant-segment region were used to synthesize first-strand cDNA for the TCR alpha and beta chains. To control for contamination, every cDNA library was double barcoded, receiving both a SMART-Mk sample barcode and Illumina barcodes. Two successive PCR steps introduced TruSeq adapter sequences along with Illumina sample barcodes. Sequencing of the TCR alpha and beta cDNA libraries was done on the Illumina HiSeq platform using custom primers. In the authors' own workflow: MiGEC processed the raw reads to extract unique molecular identifiers, while MiXCR was used to determine the CDR3 positions. Recombination models were inferred per individual with the repgenHMM and IGoR tools using an EM algorithm. The tcR package in R was used for shared clonotype analysis, with sharing normalized by the product of cloneset sizes. To study raw recombination free of thymic and clonal selection effects, out-of-frame nonproductive sequences were analyzed. TCRdb passed the public sequencing reads through fastp at Q25 and MiXCR, retaining productive beta sequences. Each entry is one CDR3 protein sequence, shown with its most common DNA and genes. TCRdb's processing, not the study's, gives the V and J calls here. This sample comprises 240,000 or so distinct CDR3 sequences, about 10% of them detected only once. In total, the top ten clones hold about 9.1% of the sample.

Only healthy Caucasian donors were included. Using Miltenyi CD45RO+ enrichment and human naive T-cell isolation kits, memory (CD45RO+) and naive T cells were isolated from PBMC. This clonotype has more than one count but fewer than ten. The target of this receptor is not known. Base qualities are missing; no much larger clone stands one base away. The V end loses 2 bases and the J end loses 5 bases, and a stretch of 4 bases separates them. The germline V gene (reference sequence) specifies MNHEY as CDR1 and SMNVEV as CDR2. From cysteine to phenylalanine, the CDR3 is 11 amino acids long. Of the read, only the CDR3 DNA is kept; its 33 bases are in frame from base 1.

The specimen was memory T cells sorted from blood. The label giving this sample's cell subset or site can be read as: CD45RO+ enriched T cells. The chain links TRBV27 with TRBJ2-7; no D segment can be confidently identified. The receptor was derived from a man aged 45-65 years in good health. The sequenced DNA is TGTGCCAGCAGTTTAGGGGACGAGCAGTACTTC. This encodes CASSLGDEQYF.